The 19 T cell receptor beta chains presented below share a single source sample, sequenced in a study of blood T cells in healthy people across ages. The authors ran a second PCR of about 6 to 12 cycles using a sample-barcoded 5' primer and a J-beta primer mix. TCRdb ran MiXCR on the 5' RACE reads and lists one entry per CDR3 protein. The table has around 520,000 distinct CDR3 sequences, 27% seen once. This sample also belongs to another study, concerning T cells of mothers and their children.

Sequenced input: blood. The receptors were gathered from a boy aged 2 to 10 in good health.

This clonotype has just a few counts. The V call is TRBV6-5, the J call TRBJ2-5, with TRBD1 identical over 8 bases. The V gene's germline CDR1 is MNHEY and CDR2 SVGAGI. There are 14 residues in the CDR3. The trim removed 2 bases at V and 7 bases at J, leaving 6 bases unmatched. The CDR3 spells CASSYPDRAGTQYF. CDR3 coding DNA: TGTGCCAGCAGTTACCCGGACAGGGCCGGGACCCAGTACTTC.

The table lists this clonotype with a few counts. This chain uses TRBV15 with TRBJ2-4; the D gene is possibly TRBD1 (5 bases). This CDR3 spans 18 amino acids. Deletions cut 5 bases from V and 0 bases from J, with 20 bases between. Germline V gives CDR1 LNHNV, CDR2 YYDKDF (reference sequence). CDR3 bases: TGTGCCACCAGCGTACTCCCAGACAGAACGCTAGCCAAAAACATTCAGTACTTC. This sequence encodes CATSVLPDRTLAKNIQYF. The complete variable domain, with remaining parts taken from reference TRBV15 and TRBJ2-4, reads DAMVIQNPRYQVTQFGKPVTLSCSQTLNHNVMYWYQQKSSQAPKLLFHYYDKDFNNEADTPDNFQSRRPNTSFCFLDIRSPGLGDTAMYLCATSVLPDRTLAKNIQYFGAGTRLSVL.

V gene TRBV7-9 combines with J gene TRBJ2-5; D may be TRBD1 (6 bases). V was shortened by 5 bases and J by 0 bases, with 13 bases between the two germline ends. The germline V gene encodes CDR1 SEHNR and CDR2 FQNEAQ (reference sequence). The CDR3 runs 15 residues. The CDR3 is CASSSRTDHQETQYF. DNA for the CDR3: TGTGCCAGCAGCAGTCGGACAGACCACCAAGAGACCCAGTACTTC.

Concerning this clonotype itself: One end of the junction does not line up with germline, which may come from a read error. The gene calls are TRBV5-1 and TRBJ2-1, with no clear D. Germline values: CDR1 SGHRS, CDR2 YFSETQ. The CDR3 has 17 residues. The CDR3 bases are TGCGCCAGCAGCTCCATCAGTGTGAAAAACTCCTACAATGGGCAGTTCTTC. This sequence encodes CASSSISVKNSYNGQFF.

This clonotype was seen only a few times. The chain couples TRBV7-2 to TRBJ2-5; no clear D. Deletions cut 1 base from V and 7 bases from J, with 13 bases between. This CDR3 region has 14 residues. Per the germline V gene, CDR1 is SGHTA and CDR2 is FQGNSA. In DNA form, the CDR3 reads TGTGCCAGCAGCTTAGGTAGTACGTTAGGGACCCAGTACTTC. As protein: CASSLGSTLGTQYF.

This chain uses TRBV9 with TRBJ2-3; the D gene is possibly TRBD2 (6 bases). V was shortened by 5 bases and J by 0 bases, with 16 bases between the two germline ends. The germline V gene encodes CDR1 SGDLS and CDR2 YYNGEE. The CDR3 runs to 16 residues. This chain's CDR3 is CASSHASARSTDTQYF. DNA of the CDR3: TGTGCCAGCAGTCACGCTAGCGCACGGAGCACAGATACGCAGTATTTT.

The chain is built from TRBV29-1 and TRBJ1-1, with 9 bases identical to TRBD1. With 6 bases clipped from V and 8 bases from J, the junction kept 7 bases outside the gene matches. The CDR3 is 12 residues long. CDR1 and CDR2 (germline): SQVTM, ANQGSEA. The CDR3 reads CSVVDRGREAFF. The CDR3 DNA is TGCAGCGTCGTGGACAGGGGCAGGGAAGCTTTCTTT.

This clonotype has more than one count but fewer than ten. The genes are TRBV9 and TRBJ1-2, with D possibly being TRBD1 (5 bases). The germline CDR1 and CDR2 sequences are SGDLS and YYNGEE. V was clipped by 4 bases and J by 4 bases, with 17 bases between them. The CDR3 has 15 residues. The CDR3 is CASSTESRAPYGYTF. CDR3 nucleotide sequence: TGTGCCAGCAGCACCGAATCCAGGGCGCCCTATGGCTACACCTTC.

This clonotype appeared a few times. The chain joins TRBV10-3 to TRBJ2-1, with D tentatively TRBD2 (6 bases). Germline V CDR1 and CDR2: ENHRY, SYGVKD. The CDR3 loop spans 15 amino acids. V dropped 2 bases and J dropped 0 bases, with 8 bases sitting between them. The CDR3, as DNA: TGTGCCATCAGTGAGAGCGGGTACTCCTACAATGAGCAGTTCTTC. This encodes CAISESGYSYNEQFF.

This clonotype was detected a few times. At one of its ends the junction is not consistent with the germline gene, which may arise from a read error. The V gene is TRBV12-3 or TRBV12-4, the J gene TRBJ2-3; tentative D call: TRBD1 (6 bases). The CDR3 runs to 12 residues. The CDR3 DNA reads TGTGCCAGCAGGGGGACATTAGATCCGCAGTATTTT. Encoded protein: CASRGTLDPQYF.

This clonotype occurred once. V usage is TRBV6-5 and J usage is TRBJ1-4; a possible D gene is TRBD1 (5 bases). Germline lookup yields CDR1 MNHEY and CDR2 SVGAGI. The CDR3 runs to 20 residues. Trimming shortened V by 0 bases and J by 0 bases, and 20 bases separated the two germline ends. CDR3 region: CASSYSMVGGTPATNEKLFF. The CDR3, as DNA: TGTGCCAGCAGTTACTCCATGGTCGGCGGGACCCCTGCAACTAATGAAAAACTGTTTTTT.

V and J are TRBV27 and TRBJ2-1; possible D gene TRBD2, 6 bases. Germline V gives CDR1 MNHEY, CDR2 SMNVEV (reference sequence). V was cut by 7 bases and J by 8 bases, with 18 bases left in between. The CDR3 covers 14 residues. The CDR3 sequence is CASTKIASADEQFF. DNA for the CDR3: TGTGCCAGCACCAAAATAGCTAGCGCGGATGAGCAGTTCTTC.

This clonotype has just a few counts. The junction does not match germline at one end; this may be a read error. This rearrangement joins TRBV6-1 to TRBJ2-2; TRBD1 might be the D (6 bases). Looked up from germline, CDR1 is MNHNS and CDR2 is SASEGT. The CDR3 is 13 amino acids. The CDR3 spells CTTGQRNTGELFF. The CDR3 DNA follows: TGCACGACTGGACAGAGAAACACCGGGGAGCTGTTTTTT.

This chain links TRBV6-5 with TRBJ1-1; unclear D gene. V was pared by 2 bases and J by 4 bases, with 14 bases between. Germline values: CDR1 MNHEY, CDR2 SVGAGI. This CDR3 has 15 residues. In nucleotides, the CDR3 is TGTGCCAGCAGTTACAATCGGGTTGGTGGCACTGAAGCTTTCTTT. This encodes CASSYNRVGGTEAFF.

The chain links TRBV7-9 to TRBJ2-5; 15 bases agree with TRBD2. The DNA end is a closer match to TRBJ2-7, so the J assignment may be wrong. Looked up from germline, CDR1 is SEHNR and CDR2 is FQNEAQ (reference sequence). This CDR3 is built from 15 residues. CDR3 region: CASSIGTSGGTEQYF. The CDR3 coding sequence is TGTGCCAGCAGCATTGGGACTAGCGGGGGGACCGAGCAGTACTTC.

In this sample, this clonotype turned up a few times. The chain's CDR3 is CASSSPSGGIETQYF. CDR3 DNA: TGCGCCAGCTCGTCCCCTAGCGGGGGAATAGAGACCCAGTACTTC. This chain joins TRBV5-1 and TRBJ2-5; 10 bases agree with TRBD2. This CDR3 region has 15 residues. Trimming cost V 7 bases and J 4 bases; bases outside gene matches: 10. Germline values: CDR1 SGHRS, CDR2 YFSETQ.

This clonotype was seen a handful of times. The V gene is TRBV29-1, the J gene TRBJ1-5; D not resolved. V dropped 7 bases and J dropped 0 bases, with 13 bases sitting between them. This CDR3 is 14 amino acids long. CDR1 is SQVTM and CDR2 is ANQGSEA in the germline V gene. The DNA for the CDR3 is TGCAGCGCCCGAGTCTCGCTTAGCAATCAGCCCCAGCATTTT. The encoded protein is CSARVSLSNQPQHF.

This chain links TRBV7-8 with TRBJ2-1; D tentatively fits TRBD1 or TRBD2 (5 bases each). CDR1 SGHVS and CDR2 FQNEAQ come from the germline V gene. The CDR3 has 15 residues. V was pared by 5 bases and J by 8 bases, with 19 bases between. CDR3 amino acids: CASSQDTSLGDEQFF. In DNA form, the CDR3 reads TGTGCCAGCAGCCAGGACACGAGTCTGGGGGATGAGCAGTTCTTC.

This clonotype has just a few counts. This chain joins TRBV5-1 and TRBJ2-5, with D hard to call. TRBJ2-7 matches the DNA end more closely, so the J call is doubtful. The V gene's germline CDR1 is SGHRS and CDR2 YFSETQ. The CDR3 spans 14 residues. CDR3 in DNA: TGCGCCAGCAGCTTGGCCGCCAGTACCTACGAGCAGTACTTC. Translating gives CASSLAASTYEQYF.